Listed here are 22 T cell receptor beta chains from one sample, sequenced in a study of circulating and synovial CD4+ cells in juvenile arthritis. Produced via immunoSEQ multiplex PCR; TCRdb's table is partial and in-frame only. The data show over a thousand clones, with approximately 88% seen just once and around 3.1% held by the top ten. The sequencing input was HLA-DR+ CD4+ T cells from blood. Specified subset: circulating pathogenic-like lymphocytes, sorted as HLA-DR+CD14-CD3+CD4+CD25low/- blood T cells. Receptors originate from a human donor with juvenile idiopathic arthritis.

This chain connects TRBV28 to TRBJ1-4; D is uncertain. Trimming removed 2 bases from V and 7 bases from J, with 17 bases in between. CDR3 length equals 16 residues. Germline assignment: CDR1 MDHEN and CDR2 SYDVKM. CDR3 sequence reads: CASSLSTPSRAEKLFF. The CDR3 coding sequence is TGTGCCAGCAGTTTAAGTACCCCCTCGAGGGCTGAAAAACTGTTTTTT.

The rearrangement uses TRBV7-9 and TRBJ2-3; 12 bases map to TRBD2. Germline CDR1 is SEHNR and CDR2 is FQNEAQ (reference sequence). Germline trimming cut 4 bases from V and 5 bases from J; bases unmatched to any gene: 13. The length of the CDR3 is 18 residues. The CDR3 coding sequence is TGTGCCAGCAGCTCGAACCCTAGCGGGAGGGTAGGTGGAGATACGCAGTATTTT. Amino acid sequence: CASSSNPSGRVGGDTQYF.

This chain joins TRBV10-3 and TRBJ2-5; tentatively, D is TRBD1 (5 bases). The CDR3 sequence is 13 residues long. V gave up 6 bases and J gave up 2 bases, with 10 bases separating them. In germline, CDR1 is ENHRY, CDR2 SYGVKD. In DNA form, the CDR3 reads TGTGCCATCAGGACAGAAATTCAAGAGACCCAGTACTTC. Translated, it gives CAIRTEIQETQYF.

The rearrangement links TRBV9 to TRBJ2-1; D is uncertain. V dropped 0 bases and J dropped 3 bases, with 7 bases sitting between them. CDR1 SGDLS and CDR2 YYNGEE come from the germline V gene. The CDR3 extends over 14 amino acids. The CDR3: CASSVVGNYNEQFF. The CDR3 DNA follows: TGTGCCAGCAGCGTAGTGGGCAACTACAATGAGCAGTTCTTC. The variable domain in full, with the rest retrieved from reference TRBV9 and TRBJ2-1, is DSGVTQTPKHLITATGQRVTLRCSPRSGDLSVYWYQQSLDQGLQFLIQYYNGEERAKGNILERFSAQQFPDLHSELNLSSLELGDSALYFCASSVVGNYNEQFFGPGTRLTVL.

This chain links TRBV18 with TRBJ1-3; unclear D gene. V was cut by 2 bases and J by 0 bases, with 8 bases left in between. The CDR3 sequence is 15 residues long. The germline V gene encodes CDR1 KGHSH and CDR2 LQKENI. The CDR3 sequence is CASSPSVSSGNTIYF. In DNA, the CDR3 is TGTGCCAGCTCACCATCTGTTAGCTCTGGAAACACCATATATTTT.

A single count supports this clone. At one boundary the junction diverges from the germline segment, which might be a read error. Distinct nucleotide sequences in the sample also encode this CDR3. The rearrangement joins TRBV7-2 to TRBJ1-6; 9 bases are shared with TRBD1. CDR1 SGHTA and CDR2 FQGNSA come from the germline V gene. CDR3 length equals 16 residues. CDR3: CASSPRTGEDNSPLHF. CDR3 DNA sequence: TGTGCCAGCAGCCCCCGGACAGGGGAGGATAATTCCCCCCTCCACTTT.

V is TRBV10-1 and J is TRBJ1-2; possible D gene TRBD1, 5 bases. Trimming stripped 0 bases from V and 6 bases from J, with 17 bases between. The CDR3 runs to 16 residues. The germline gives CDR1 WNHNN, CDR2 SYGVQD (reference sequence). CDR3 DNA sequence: TGCGCCAGCAGTGAGTCGGTGGGCCGGGGGTCGGATGGCTACACCTTC. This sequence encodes CASSESVGRGSDGYTF.

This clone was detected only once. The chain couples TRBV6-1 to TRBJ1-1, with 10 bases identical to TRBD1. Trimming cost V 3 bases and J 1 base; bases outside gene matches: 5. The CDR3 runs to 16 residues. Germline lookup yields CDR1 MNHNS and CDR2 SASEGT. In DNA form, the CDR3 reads TGTGCCAGCAGTGACGACAGGGGGCGCGGGAACACTGAAGCTTTCTTT. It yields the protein CASSDDRGRGNTEAFF.

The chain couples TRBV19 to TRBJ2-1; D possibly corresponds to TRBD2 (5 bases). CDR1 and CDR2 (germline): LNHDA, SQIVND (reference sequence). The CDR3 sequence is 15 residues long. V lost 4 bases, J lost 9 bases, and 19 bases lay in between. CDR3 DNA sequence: TGTGCCAGTAGTACCATCCAGCGGCAGACCGGTGAGCAGTTCTTC. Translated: CASSTIQRQTGEQFF.

The CDR3 reads CASSPGQGSNQPQHF. The CDR3 DNA follows: TGTGCCAGCTCACCGGGACAGGGGAGCAATCAGCCCCAGCATTTT. This sequence joins TRBV18 and TRBJ1-5, with 10 bases aligning to TRBD1. The germline CDR1 and CDR2 sequences are KGHSH and LQKENI. There are 15 residues in the CDR3. The V and J ends lost 3 bases and 1 base, in that order; junction bases with no gene match: 0.

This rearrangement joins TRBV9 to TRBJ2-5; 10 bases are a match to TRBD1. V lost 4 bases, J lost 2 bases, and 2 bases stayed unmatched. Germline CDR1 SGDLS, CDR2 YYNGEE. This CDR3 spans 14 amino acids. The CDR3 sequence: CASSRTGGQETQYF. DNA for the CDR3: TGTGCCAGCAGCCGGACAGGGGGACAAGAGACCCAGTACTTC.

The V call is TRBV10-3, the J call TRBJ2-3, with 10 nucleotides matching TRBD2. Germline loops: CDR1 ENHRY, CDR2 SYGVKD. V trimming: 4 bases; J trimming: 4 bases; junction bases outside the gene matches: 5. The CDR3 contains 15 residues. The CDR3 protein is CAISALAGAPDTQYF. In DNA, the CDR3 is TGTGCCATCAGTGCTCTAGCGGGAGCCCCAGATACGCAGTATTTT.

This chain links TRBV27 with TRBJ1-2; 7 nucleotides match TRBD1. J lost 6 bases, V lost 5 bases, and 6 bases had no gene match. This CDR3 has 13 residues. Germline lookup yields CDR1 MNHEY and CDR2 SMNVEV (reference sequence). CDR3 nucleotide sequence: TGTGCCAGCAGTACAACAGGGGTGAATGGCTACACCTTC. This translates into CASSTTGVNGYTF.

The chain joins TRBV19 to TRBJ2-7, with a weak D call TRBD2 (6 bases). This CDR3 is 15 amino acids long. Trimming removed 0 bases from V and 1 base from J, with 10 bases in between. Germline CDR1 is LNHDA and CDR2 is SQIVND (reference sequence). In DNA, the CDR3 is TGTGCCAGTAGTATAGAGGGGGGAATATCCTACGAGCAGTACTTC. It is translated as CASSIEGGISYEQYF.

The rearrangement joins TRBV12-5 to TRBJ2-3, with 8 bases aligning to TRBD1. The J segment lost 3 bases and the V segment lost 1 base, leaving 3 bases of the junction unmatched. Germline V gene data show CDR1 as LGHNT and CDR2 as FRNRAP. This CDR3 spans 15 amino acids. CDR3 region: CASGLGTGRTDTQYF. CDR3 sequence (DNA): TGTGCTAGTGGTTTGGGGACAGGGAGAACAGATACGCAGTATTTT.

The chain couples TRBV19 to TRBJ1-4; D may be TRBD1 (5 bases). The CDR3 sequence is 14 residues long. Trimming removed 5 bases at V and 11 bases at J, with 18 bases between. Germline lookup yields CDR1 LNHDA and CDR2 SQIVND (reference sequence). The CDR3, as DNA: TGTGCCAGTAGTCCCCCTGCTGAGGAGGGGAAACTGTTTTTT. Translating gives CASSPPAEEGKLFF.

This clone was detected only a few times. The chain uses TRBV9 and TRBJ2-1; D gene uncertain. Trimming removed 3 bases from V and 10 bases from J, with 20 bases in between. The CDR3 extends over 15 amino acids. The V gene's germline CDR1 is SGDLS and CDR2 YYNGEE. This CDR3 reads CASSARWNFPGEQFF. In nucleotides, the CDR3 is TGTGCCAGCAGCGCGAGGTGGAACTTCCCCGGCGAGCAGTTCTTC.

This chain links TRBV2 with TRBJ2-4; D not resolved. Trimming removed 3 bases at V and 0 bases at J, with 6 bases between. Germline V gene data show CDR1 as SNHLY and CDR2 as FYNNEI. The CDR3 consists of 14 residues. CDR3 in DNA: TGTGCCAGCAGTGAGTTACTAGCCAAAAACATTCAGTACTTC. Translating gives CASSELLAKNIQYF.

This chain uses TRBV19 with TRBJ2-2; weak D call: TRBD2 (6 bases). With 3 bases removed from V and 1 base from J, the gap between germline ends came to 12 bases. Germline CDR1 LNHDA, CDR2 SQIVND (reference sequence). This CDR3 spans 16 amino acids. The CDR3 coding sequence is TGTGCCAGTAGTATGTGGGGCGGGGAGAACACCGGGGAGCTGTTTTTT. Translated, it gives CASSMWGGENTGELFF.

CDR3 protein: CASSGTGFREQYF. The CDR3 DNA is TGTGCCAGCAGTGGGACAGGGTTCCGCGAGCAGTACTTC. The chain couples TRBV6-1 to TRBJ2-7; 8 nucleotides line up with TRBD1. Germline trimming cut 4 bases from V and 6 bases from J; bases unmatched to any gene: 5. Per germline, CDR1 MNHNS and CDR2 SASEGT. The CDR3 extends over 13 amino acids.

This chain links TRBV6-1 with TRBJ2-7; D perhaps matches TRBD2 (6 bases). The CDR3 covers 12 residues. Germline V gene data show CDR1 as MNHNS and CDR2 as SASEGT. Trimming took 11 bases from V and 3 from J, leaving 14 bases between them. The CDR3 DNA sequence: TGTGCCTTAACAGTCGGGGGCTACGAGCAGTACTTC. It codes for CALTVGGYEQYF.

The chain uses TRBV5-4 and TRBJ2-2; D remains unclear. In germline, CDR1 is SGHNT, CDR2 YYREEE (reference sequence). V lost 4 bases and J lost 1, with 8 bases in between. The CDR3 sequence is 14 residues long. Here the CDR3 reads CASSQAQNTGELFF. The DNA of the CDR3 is TGTGCCAGCAGCCAGGCTCAGAACACCGGGGAGCTGTTTTTT.